This TCR beta chain was found in a study of cytomegalovirus exposure and HLA in healthy donors. Notes on the study in general: Cytomegalovirus association was assigned to 150 to 200 TCR beta chains. There were a few CMV-associated chains whose specificity for CMV antigens was confirmed in vitro. The classifier, whose performance was assessed in both the original and validation cohorts, reportedly diagnosed cytomegalovirus status with high specificity and sensitivity.

Method: immunoSEQ multiplex PCR; TCRdb's copy keeps in-frame clones and lacks some. Of approximately 240,000 clones listed, around nine tenths are singletons. J was trimmed by 4 bases and V by 4 bases; bases with no gene match: 13. Per the germline V gene, CDR1 is SGHRS and CDR2 is YFSETQ. The CDR3 has 16 residues. On this clone: Antigen: not known.

The chain uses TRBV5-1 and TRBJ2-7; TRBD1 aligns across 8 bases. The sequenced sample consisted of PBMCs. The source is a young woman in good health and CMV-seronegative. The CDR3 region has the DNA TGCGCCAGCAGCCTGGAAGGCAGGGGGCGCTGGTACGAGCAGTACTTC. It encodes CASSLEGRGRWYEQYF.